One T cell receptor beta chain is described in this entry. The data were obtained in a study of blood T cell repertoires in COVID-19. The V gene end was trimmed by 2 bases and the J gene end by 5 bases; junction bases not matched to a gene: 4. The CDR3 covers 14 residues. The germline CDR1 and CDR2 sequences are LGHNA and YNFKEQ. TCRdb's copy holds only in-frame clones and misses some; the assay was immunoSEQ multiplex PCR. The sample shows around 82,000 clones, about 82% of them seen only once. The chain links TRBV4-2 to TRBJ1-2; 8 nucleotides line up with TRBD1. This TCR derives from a man in his fifties with COVID-19, enrolled during active disease. The sequenced material came from peripheral blood. Here the CDR3 reads CASSQKQGEYGYTF. The CDR3 bases are TGTGCCAGCAGCCAAAAACAGGGGGAATATGGCTACACCTTC.